This TCR beta chain was sequenced in a study of post-analysis software for immune sequencing data. General study points: Controls showed significantly higher normalized Chao1 diversity than did multiple sclerosis patients. Patients carried five TRBV segments more frequently than controls did, and TRBV5-6, TRBV5-1 and TRBV20-1 were among them.

The CDR3 extends over 16 amino acids. J gave up 3 bases and V 4 bases, and 13 bases lay outside the gene matches. Germline CDR1 SGHRS, CDR2 YFSETQ. The count of this clonotype is one. Its matching antigen is unknown. TCR beta cDNA libraries included unique molecular identifiers. TCRdb re-analysed the PCR reads in MiXCR, keeping a single row per CDR3 protein. The sample records 740,000 or so distinct CDR3 sequences, about 50% being singletons. Sequencing was performed on blood. This chain links TRBV5-1 with TRBJ2-7; 7 bases fit TRBD2. The sequence came from a girl between 5 and 17 years old with multiple sclerosis. CDR3 sequence reads: CASSPGGSERIYEQYF. Here the CDR3 DNA reads TGCGCCAGCAGCCCCGGGGGGAGCGAGAGGATCTACGAGCAGTACTTC. The whole variable domain, remainder taken from reference TRBV5-1 and TRBJ2-7, is KAGVTQTPRYLIKTRGQQVTLSCSPISGHRSVSWYQQTPGQGLQFLFEYFSETQRNKGNFPGRFSGRQFSNSRSEMNVSTLELGDSALYLCASSPGGSERIYEQYFGPGTRLTVT.